This T cell receptor (beta chain) was sequenced in a study of beta chain features in type 1 diabetes (dated by TCRdb to 2016 to 2019). In terms of the full investigation: Mean age, gender distribution, total cell number and subset yield were not different between patients and healthy donors. A total of about 110,000,000 sorted cells were examined across all samples, and a strong correlation was observed between cell number per subset and RNA yield. In the study, TCRB repertoires of sorted circulating CD4+ T cell subsets from recently diagnosed type 1 diabetes patients were compared with those of matched healthy donors. Regulatory and stem cell-like memory subsets were obtained from only 8 patients and roughly 8 healthy donors, while naive and central memory subsets were obtained from all 28 donors.

Each donor gave one peripheral blood draw, averaging roughly 120 mL, which was collected into heparinised tubes. Using a panel that included CD45RO, CCR7, CD25, CD127, CD95 and CD27, naive, central memory, regulatory and stem cell-like memory CD4+ T cells were sorted on a BD FACSAria II. Every sorted population had a purity above 95%. PBMCs were separated immediately by Lymphoprep density gradient centrifugation and were stained directly, without being cultured. So that batch effects would be minimized, each experiment stained and sorted samples in pairs, pairing one healthy donor with one patient. The entire amount of isolated RNA was reverse transcribed using the High Capacity cDNA Reverse Transcription Kit, so the sequenced TCRB transcripts were expressed ones. Deep immunoSEQ sequencing was applied to naive, central memory and regulatory T cell samples, giving an average of around 3.4 million total reads per sample. After sorted cells were lysed in RLT buffer, RNA was extracted with DNase-treated RNeasy Micro or Mini kits, with the choice depending on cell number. Each cell subset was processed on its own to prevent cross-contamination, while patient and healthy donor samples were processed together. The immunoSEQ multiplex PCR was used to amplify TCRB sequences from cDNA, generating 87-bp fragments that spanned the CDR3 region. Sequencing of the amplicons was performed on the Illumina HiSeq platform. The paper's processing steps were these. Synthetic template baselines were used to correct PCR bias computationally, reads within Hamming distance 2 were collapsed, and singletons that could not be merged were discarded. Reads were aligned to IMGT to assign V, D and J genes, CDR3 length, and insertions or deletions at six rearrangement sites. Within each subset, clonotype counts were normalized to sorted cell number, and only after that were true diversity and Gini coefficients computed with the tcR R package. The overlap coefficient, calculated on TCRB nucleotide sequences, was used to quantify repertoire sharing. The table was pulled from immuneACCESS by TCRdb, which kept in-frame rearrangements only. Such tables lose some clones; where checked, under half of the loss comes from unresolved V genes, and the rest has no known cause. V and J calls and clone size come straight from that table; D and trimming were deduced from the DNA. The sample yields some 130,000 clones; 7% to 10% were counted once. Approximately 0.7% of the sample goes to the ten largest clones.

General conclusions and limits of the study: HLA sub-analyses involved small numbers of individuals, so any influence of HLA type on TCRB rearrangement remained unresolved. Patients with type 1 diabetes made fewer insertions and deleted more nucleotides at VDJ recombination sites, implying thymic rearrangement abnormalities. PCR may preferentially amplify shorter templates, but because patient and control samples were amplified and corrected together, any resulting skew would affect both groups equally. Sequencing cDNA rather than genomic DNA could over-represent highly expressing activated cells, although activation and CD3 levels did not differ between groups. In all four CD4+ subsets, TCRB CDR3 length was moderately but significantly shorter in type 1 diabetes patients. The naive, central memory and regulatory TCRB repertoires appeared to resemble one another more closely among patients than among healthy donors.

To note about this clone: The antigen it binds to is not known. No base quality information exists; no much larger clone differs at one position.

V and J lose 0 bases and 6 bases, and a span of 12 bases separates them. The germline V gene yields SGHRS for CDR1 and YFSETQ for CDR2. From the cysteine through the phenylalanine, the CDR3 covers 14 amino acids. The read is trimmed to its CDR3 DNA, 42 bases read in frame from base 1. The specimen was central memory CD4+ T cells from blood. The sequence joins TRBV5-1 to TRBJ1-2; possibly the D gene is TRBD1, per 6 matching bases. The clonotype was recovered from a man aged 25-40 years with type 1 diabetes. The DNA sequence follows: TGCGCCAGCAGCTTGGGGGCAGGGGTTAATGGCTACACCTTC. Its coded protein is CASSLGAGVNGYTF.